The next 13 T cell receptor beta chains were all read from a single sample in a study of PD-1 blockade in classical Hodgkin lymphoma (TCRdb year 2020). The sample's time point label is to be understood as: cycle 2 day 1 (C2D1) of nivolumab. Every trial patient had relapsed after autologous stem cell transplantation, and cohorts A, B and C differed in prior brentuximab vedotin exposure. Receptor libraries were prepared by the immunoSEQ multiplex PCR assay. The clones in this table, taken by TCRdb from immuneACCESS, are in-frame only. Not every clone is retained; where verified, under half of the shortfall comes from an unresolved V gene, and the cause of the rest is unknown. Present in this sample are approximately 99,000 clones, roughly 87% of which were seen just once. The ten largest clones take up approximately 20% of the sample. The specimen comprised peripheral blood mononuclear cells (PBMCs), sampled before the second cycle of nivolumab. These receptors were collected from a human donor with classical Hodgkin lymphoma.

This clone is judged medium-sized. The chain links TRBV5-6 to TRBJ1-2; 7 nucleotides match TRBD1. CDR3 size: 14 residues. V dropped 5 bases and J dropped 3; count of bases not matched to a gene: 7. CDR1 SGHDT and CDR2 YYEEEE come from the germline V gene. CDR3 region: CASRKTGNDYGYTF. The CDR3 nucleotides are TGTGCCAGCAGGAAGACAGGGAACGACTATGGCTACACCTTC.

V gene TRBV7-9 combines with J gene TRBJ2-1; 11 nucleotides match TRBD2. With 5 bases clipped from V and 2 bases from J, the junction kept 5 bases outside the gene matches. Germline V lookup: CDR1 SEHNR, CDR2 FQNEAQ (reference sequence). This CDR3 has 16 residues. The CDR3 bases are TGTGCCAGCAGCCGAAAGACTAGCGGGGCCTACAATGAGCAGTTCTTC. This sequence encodes CASSRKTSGAYNEQFF.

The chain has TRBV4-3 and TRBJ2-3, with 14 bases identical to TRBD2. The CDR3 extends over 19 amino acids. V lost 0 bases and J lost 8; bases outside the gene matches: 13. CDR1 is LGHNA and CDR2 is YSLEER in the germline V gene. CDR3 in DNA: TGCGCCAGCAGCCAAGATCTGGGGGGGACTAGCGGGAGTTTGGTTACGCAGTATTTT. Amino acid sequence: CASSQDLGGTSGSLVTQYF.

In its sample, this clone was seen once. The rearrangement uses TRBV27 and TRBJ1-5; D is ambiguous. Germline assignment: CDR1 MNHEY and CDR2 SMNVEV (reference sequence). V was pared by 0 bases and J by 6 bases, with 6 bases between. The CDR3 runs 13 residues. In DNA, the CDR3 is TGTGCCAGCAGTTTATCGGTAGGTCAGCCCCAGCATTTT. Translating it yields CASSLSVGQPQHF.

The rearrangement links TRBV15 to TRBJ2-7; 7 nucleotides agree with TRBD2. The CDR3 contains 15 residues. CDR1 and CDR2 from the germline V gene are LNHNV and YYDKDF (reference sequence). V dropped 4 bases and J dropped 2; count of bases not matched to a gene: 8. The CDR3 nucleotides are TGTGCCACCAGCATCGGTGCTAGCGGCCCCTACGAGCAGTACTTC. Residues: CATSIGASGPYEQYF.

The chain employs TRBV7-9 and TRBJ1-4; D unclear. There are 14 residues in the CDR3. Looked up from germline, CDR1 is SEHNR and CDR2 is FQNEAQ (reference sequence). V lost 2 bases and J lost 5, with 9 bases in between. The CDR3 sequence: CASSLLMGNEKLFF. The CDR3 DNA reads as TGTGCCAGCAGCTTATTGATGGGGAATGAAAAACTGTTTTTT. Full variable domain (rest looked up from reference TRBV7-9 and TRBJ1-4): DTGVSQNPRHKITKRGQNVTFRCDPISEHNRLYWYRQTLGQGPEFLTYFQNEAQLEKSRLLSDRFSAERPKGSFSTLEIQRTEQGDSAMYLCASSLLMGNEKLFFGSGTQLSVL.

The rearrangement uses TRBV10-3 and TRBJ1-2; D gene uncertain. The CDR3 loop spans 12 amino acids. Deletions cut 3 bases from V and 4 bases from J, with 6 bases between. Germline V gene lookup returns CDR1 ENHRY and CDR2 SYGVKD. The CDR3 loop reads CAISDRSYGYTF. For the CDR3, the DNA is TGTGCCATCAGTGACAGGAGCTATGGCTACACCTTC.

This chain links TRBV7-2 with TRBJ1-5, with D possibly being TRBD1 (5 bases). This CDR3 spans 15 amino acids. Germline lookup yields CDR1 SGHTA and CDR2 FQGNSA. V lost 1 base and J lost 1, with 8 bases in between. As DNA, the CDR3 is TGTGCCAGCAGCTTAGTCTGGGGGAGCAATCAGCCCCAGCATTTT. Translating it yields CASSLVWGSNQPQHF.

The chain has TRBV7-2 and TRBJ1-5, with D hard to call. Deletions cut 4 bases from V and 3 bases from J, with 7 bases between. Germline V CDR1 and CDR2: SGHTA, FQGNSA. The CDR3 extends over 13 amino acids. The CDR3 loop is CASSSFLNQPQHF. The CDR3, as DNA: TGTGCCAGCAGCTCCTTCCTCAATCAGCCCCAGCATTTT.

The J gene is TRBJ2-5, the V gene TRBV18, with D perhaps TRBD2 (6 bases). This CDR3 contains 15 residues. Trimming shortened V by 1 base and J by 5 bases, and 14 bases separated the two germline ends. Looked up from germline, CDR1 is KGHSH and CDR2 is LQKENI. CDR3 protein: CASSPRLGGTETQYF. The CDR3 nucleotides read TGTGCCAGCTCACCACGGTTAGGAGGGACGGAGACCCAGTACTTC. The whole variable domain, filled in from reference TRBV18 and TRBJ2-5, reads NAGVMQNPRHLVRRRGQEARLRCSPMKGHSHVYWYRQLPEEGLKFMVYLQKENIIDESGMPKERFSAEFPKEGPSILRIQQVVRGDSAAYFCASSPRLGGTETQYFGPGTRLLVL.

The chain combines TRBV19 with TRBJ2-5, with a weak D call TRBD2 (5 bases). CDR1 is LNHDA, CDR2 SQIVND, per germline (reference sequence). V gave up 6 bases and J gave up 5 bases, with 7 bases separating them. CDR3 length: 11 amino acids. The CDR3 bases are TGTGCCAGTAGGAGGGCGGAGACCCAGTACTTC. Translation gives CASRRAETQYF.

The sample holds a few counts of this clone. The chain links TRBV27 to TRBJ2-5; 13 nucleotides agree with TRBD2. The germline CDR1 and CDR2 sequences are MNHEY and SMNVEV (reference sequence). J lost 5 bases, V lost 8 bases, and 8 bases had no gene match. The CDR3 loop spans 15 amino acids. The CDR3 DNA is TGTGCCAGCGCACCCGGACTAGCGGGAGTTGAGACCCAGTACTTC. Amino acids: CASAPGLAGVETQYF.

This chain links TRBV6-5 with TRBJ2-7, with a possible D match to TRBD1 (5 bases). Germline CDR1 is MNHEY and CDR2 is SVGAGI. V was cut by 2 bases and J by 3 bases, with 5 bases left in between. The CDR3 is 12 amino acids. CDR3 protein: CASSYRGYEQYF. In DNA, the CDR3 is TGTGCCAGCAGTTACAGGGGCTACGAGCAGTACTTC.